Shown below are 26 T cell receptor beta chains from a single sample sequenced in a study of shared clonotypes between healthy human individuals. Sequencing was performed with immunoSEQ multiplex PCR; in TCRdb, only in-frame clones are kept and a portion is missing. The sample holds about a million clones, 60% to 85% seen once. Sequencing was carried out using memory CD4+ T cells from PBMCs. Subset defined: CD45RA-negative fraction. Every receptor here comes from a man younger than 35 in good health. Some clones in this sample may be carry-over from other donors' samples.

V is TRBV28 and J is TRBJ2-1; no reliable D call. The CDR3 covers 15 residues. CDR1 is MDHEN, CDR2 SYDVKM, per germline. Trimming stripped 2 bases from V and 0 bases from J, with 8 bases between. CDR3 sequence: CASSLRLTSYNEQFF. DNA for the CDR3: TGTGCCAGCAGTTTACGACTGACCTCCTACAATGAGCAGTTCTTC.

As concerns this clone: The sample contains more than one DNA sequence encoding this CDR3. The chain carries TRBV5-4 and TRBJ1-2; TRBD1 is a possible D gene (6 bases). The CDR3 contains 14 residues. Germline V gives CDR1 SGHNT, CDR2 YYREEE (reference sequence). V lost 0 bases, J lost 4 bases, and 10 bases lay in between. The CDR3 coding sequence is TGTGCCAGCAGCTTGGAAGGGGGGACCTATGGCTACACCTTC. Translating it yields CASSLEGGTYGYTF.

This clone was recorded only once. The rearrangement links TRBV5-4 to TRBJ1-2; D is ambiguous. This CDR3 has 14 amino acids. Per germline, CDR1 SGHNT and CDR2 YYREEE (reference sequence). The ends were cut back, 0 bases at V and 4 bases at J, with 10 bases in the middle. The CDR3 nucleotides are TGTGCCAGCAGCTTGGGCCAGGCCGGCTATGGCTACACCTTC. This encodes CASSLGQAGYGYTF. Supplemented by reference TRBV5-4 and TRBJ1-2, the full variable domain reads ETGVTQSPTHLIKTRGQQVTLRCSSQSGHNTVSWYQQALGQGPQFIFQYYREEENGRGNFPPRFSGLQFPNYSSELNVNALELDDSALYLCASSLGQAGYGYTFGSGTRLTVV.

This clone was seen only a few times. The CDR3 is CASSANPWVEAFF. The CDR3 nucleotides read TGCGCCAGCAGCGCTAATCCCTGGGTGGAAGCTTTCTTT. This sequence joins TRBV10-1 and TRBJ1-1, with D hard to call. This CDR3 comprises 13 residues. Trimming left V 6 bases short and J 8 bases short, with 16 bases between. CDR1 and CDR2 from the germline V gene are WNHNN and SYGVQD (reference sequence).

The chain uses TRBV19 and TRBJ1-4; tentative D call: TRBD1 (5 bases). The CDR3 has 16 residues. Trimming removed 5 bases from V and 3 bases from J, with 16 bases in between. Germline lookup yields CDR1 LNHDA and CDR2 SQIVND (reference sequence). CDR3 residues: CASSLHRGTANEKLFF. Written as DNA, the CDR3 is TGTGCCAGTAGTCTCCACCGGGGGACGGCTAATGAAAAACTGTTTTTT.

This chain links TRBV9 with TRBJ2-1, with 7 positions matching TRBD2. Germline assignment: CDR1 SGDLS and CDR2 YYNGEE. V trimming: 0 bases; J trimming: 11 bases; junction bases outside the gene matches: 20. The CDR3 has 18 amino acids. DNA of the CDR3: TGTGCCAGCAGCGTAGCTACTACGGTAGCGGGCCCTCCGGAGAAGCAGTTCTTC. It translates to CASSVATTVAGPPEKQFF.

There are a few counts of this clone. The gene calls are TRBV18 and TRBJ2-5, with D maybe TRBD2 (6 bases). The CDR3 is 15 residues long. V lost 3 bases, J lost 5 bases, and 16 bases lay in between. CDR1 is KGHSH, CDR2 LQKENI, per germline. CDR3: CASSPSSGSRETQYF. CDR3 sequence (DNA): TGTGCCAGCTCACCGTCGTCCGGGAGTAGGGAGACCCAGTACTTC.

For the CDR3, the DNA is TGTGCCAGCAGCTTAGCGGGACTAGCGGGCGGCAATGAGCAGTTCTTC. Translated, it gives CASSLAGLAGGNEQFF. The V call is TRBV7-9, the J call TRBJ2-1, with TRBD2 identical over 12 bases. Germline-derived CDR1 and CDR2 are SEHNR and FQNEAQ (reference sequence). CDR3 length equals 16 residues. V lost 0 bases to trimming and J lost 6 bases; unmatched junction nucleotides: 3.

The chain employs TRBV30 and TRBJ2-5; 7 bases fit TRBD1. This CDR3 has 12 residues. Germline V gives CDR1 GTSNPN, CDR2 SVGIG (reference sequence). The J segment lost 7 bases and the V segment lost 4 bases, leaving 6 bases of the junction unmatched. As DNA, the CDR3 is TGTGCCTGGATGGTAGGGGGCGGGACCCAGTACTTC. Translating gives CAWMVGGGTQYF. The entire variable domain, with the rest obtained from reference TRBV30 and TRBJ2-5, is as follows: SQTIHQWPATLVQPVGSPLSLECTVEGTSNPNLYWYRQAAGRGLQLLFYSVGIGQISSEVPQNLSASRPQDRQFILSSKKLLLSDSGFYLCAWMVGGGTQYFGPGTRLLVL.

This chain uses TRBV2 with TRBJ2-7; 11 nucleotides match TRBD2. Germline assignment: CDR1 SNHLY and CDR2 FYNNEI. CDR3 size: 16 residues. The trim removed 4 bases at V and 2 bases at J, leaving 7 bases unmatched. The CDR3 protein is CASSVPGLAVPYEQYF. CDR3 coding DNA: TGTGCCAGCAGTGTCCCGGGACTAGCGGTTCCCTACGAGCAGTACTTC.

The chain carries TRBV19 and TRBJ2-7; 7 bases are shared with TRBD1. The germline V gene has CDR1 LNHDA and CDR2 SQIVND (reference sequence). J gave up 2 bases and V 10 bases, and 11 bases lay outside the gene matches. The CDR3 spans 14 residues. Written as DNA, the CDR3 is TGTGCCACTAAGTCCCGGACAGGTCCCTACGAGCAGTACTTC. The encoded protein is CATKSRTGPYEQYF.

This clone was seen a few times. The V gene is TRBV27, the J gene TRBJ2-2, with 9 bases identical to TRBD1. The CDR3 contains 16 residues. CDR1 is MNHEY, CDR2 SMNVEV, per germline (reference sequence). The J segment lost 4 bases and the V segment lost 5 bases, leaving 8 bases of the junction unmatched. CDR3 nucleotide sequence: TGTGCCAGCAGTCCTTGGACAGGGGTGGTCACCGGGGAGCTGTTTTTT. This gives the protein CASSPWTGVVTGELFF.

The chain is built from TRBV4-1 and TRBJ2-7, with D possibly matching TRBD2 (6 bases). V shed 4 bases and J shed 2 bases, with 15 bases lying between them. The CDR3 runs to 15 residues. Germline values: CDR1 MGHRA, CDR2 YSYEKL. The CDR3 DNA is TGCGCCAGCAGCCCGGGACTCCTGGGGCCCTACGAGCAGTACTTC. Protein: CASSPGLLGPYEQYF.

The chain recombines TRBV5-1 with TRBJ2-7, with 12 bases matching TRBD2. V was clipped by 4 bases and J by 5 bases; unmatched bases: 13. CDR3 length: 17 amino acids. CDR1 is SGHRS, CDR2 YFSETQ, per germline. CDR3 amino acids: CASSPGSSGRAVDEQYF. Here the CDR3 DNA reads TGCGCCAGCAGCCCGGGGTCTAGCGGGAGGGCCGTGGACGAGCAGTACTTC.

Remarks on this clone: Germline is not matched at one junction end, which may reflect a read error. The chain has TRBV6-6 and TRBJ2-1; TRBD1 is a possible D gene (7 bases). From germline, CDR1 is MNHNY and CDR2 SVGAGI (reference sequence). The CDR3 is 16 amino acids. Written as DNA, the CDR3 is TGTGCCAGCAGGGAGGGGACAGAAAGGGCCTATAATGAGCAGTTCTTC. This sequence encodes CASREGTERAYNEQFF.

This clone has only one observation. V and J are TRBV28 and TRBJ2-7; D is perhaps TRBD1 (8 bases). CDR3 size: 15 residues. Germline CDR1 and CDR2: MDHEN and SYDVKM. The V end was cut by 5 bases, the J end by 3 bases, with 17 bases between. The CDR3 nucleotides read TGTGCCAGCAGTCCGAGGACAGGGAGGGGCTACGAGCAGTACTTC. Amino acids: CASSPRTGRGYEQYF.

V and J are TRBV5-1 and TRBJ1-2; D is perhaps TRBD1 (5 bases). CDR1 and CDR2 (germline): SGHRS, YFSETQ. V lost 7 bases to trimming and J lost 6 bases, with 31 bases between them. The CDR3 extends over 18 amino acids. CDR3 sequence (DNA): TGCGCCAGCTACCATAGTCCGTCCGGGACCCACCAGGACGATGGCTACACCTTC. Translation gives CASYHSPSGTHQDDGYTF.

This clone was found once. The chain combines TRBV28 with TRBJ1-3, with a tentative D call TRBD1 (6 bases). Germline V gives CDR1 MDHEN, CDR2 SYDVKM. The CDR3 consists of 16 residues. V was clipped by 4 bases and J by 4 bases, with 17 bases between them. The CDR3, as DNA: TGTGCCAGCAGTTCCCATAGGGGGGCGTTCGGAAACACCATATATTTT. Translated: CASSSHRGAFGNTIYF.

This chain uses TRBV1 with TRBJ1-4; the table's D call of TRBD1 was not tested on the DNA. TRBV1 is classified as a pseudogene. There are 15 residues in the CDR3. CDR3 residues: CTSSPRTGVNEKLFF. CDR3 bases: TGCACCAGCAGCCCCCGGACAGGGGTTAATGAAAAACTGTTTTTT.

This chain joins TRBV4-2 and TRBJ2-7; D is uncertain. CDR3 length equals 13 residues. The V gene's germline CDR1 is LGHNA and CDR2 YNFKEQ. V lost 0 bases and J 6 bases, leaving 9 bases between the germline ends. For the CDR3, the DNA is TGTGCCAGCAGCCAAGAAGTTGGGCGCGAGCAGTACTTC. Translated: CASSQEVGREQYF.

There are a few counts of this clone. This chain joins TRBV19 and TRBJ1-5; a possible D gene is TRBD1 (6 bases). From germline, CDR1 is LNHDA and CDR2 SQIVND (reference sequence). Trimming removed 5 bases at V and 7 bases at J, with 15 bases between. This CDR3 contains 14 residues. CDR3 DNA sequence: TGTGCCAGTAGTTTACAGGGTTCGCGCCAGCCCCAGCATTTT. Its protein product is CASSLQGSRQPQHF.

The chain employs TRBV18 and TRBJ1-3; a possible D gene is TRBD1 (6 bases). Trimming took 0 bases from V and 0 from J, leaving 12 bases between them. Germline CDR1 KGHSH, CDR2 LQKENI. The CDR3 is made up of 17 amino acids. The CDR3 bases are TGTGCCAGCTCACCACCGCAGGGGCAGCTCTCTGGAAACACCATATATTTT. Translated, it gives CASSPPQGQLSGNTIYF.

This chain links TRBV7-9 with TRBJ2-5; D remains ambiguous. Germline lookup yields CDR1 SEHNR and CDR2 FQNEAQ (reference sequence). Trimming removed 4 bases from V and 0 bases from J, with 6 bases in between. CDR3 length: 13 residues. CDR3 bases: TGTGCCAGCAGCTCCCCATACCAAGAGACCCAGTACTTC. It encodes CASSSPYQETQYF.

The chain has TRBV4-1 and TRBJ2-7; possible D gene TRBD1, 5 bases. Germline V CDR1 and CDR2: MGHRA, YSYEKL. The length of the CDR3 is 13 residues. Trimming removed 0 bases at V and 5 bases at J, with 8 bases between. The CDR3 DNA is TGCGCCAGCAGCCAAGATCTAGGGGACGAGCAGTACTTC. This codes for CASSQDLGDEQYF.

This clone was counted once. The genes are TRBV7-6 and TRBJ2-5; TRBD2 matches 11 bases. Germline V gene data show CDR1 as SGHVS and CDR2 as FNYEAQ. The CDR3 sequence is 17 residues long. Unmatched junction bases numbered 9, after V lost 5 bases and J lost 1 base. CDR3 in amino acids: CASSPWTSGPIQETQYF. CDR3 DNA: TGTGCCAGCAGCCCCTGGACTAGCGGGCCTATCCAAGAGACCCAGTACTTC.

V and J are TRBV19 and TRBJ2-3, with 7 nucleotides matching TRBD2. J lost 0 bases, V lost 7 bases, and 4 bases had no gene match. Germline V gives CDR1 LNHDA, CDR2 SQIVND (reference sequence). The CDR3 totals 14 residues. The CDR3 loop reads CASNEGGSTDTQYF. DNA for the CDR3: TGTGCCAGTAATGAGGGAGGGAGCACAGATACGCAGTATTTT.